The 12 T cell receptor beta chains in this list originate from one sample, sequenced in a study of cytomegalovirus exposure and HLA in healthy donors. This PCR relied on a set of 60 Vbeta primers and 13 Jbeta primers. The data were produced by immunoSEQ multiplex PCR, yet TCRdb's version contains in-frame clones alone and is incomplete. The sample has roughly 150,000 clones, 64% seen once. The material sequenced was PBMCs. The receptors here all came from a woman in her thirties in good health and CMV-seropositive.

This clone was counted a single time. The chain couples TRBV10-3 to TRBJ2-2, with 9 bases lining up with TRBD2. Germline V CDR1 and CDR2: ENHRY, SYGVKD. The CDR3 sequence is 17 residues long. With 6 bases clipped from V and 0 bases from J, the junction kept 8 bases outside the gene matches. CDR3 bases: TGTGCCATCAGCAACGGACTAGCGAGGGCGAACACCGGGGAGCTGTTTTTT. Translation gives CAISNGLARANTGELFF.

This clone showed up just a few times. V gene TRBV6-5 combines with J gene TRBJ1-5; D possibly corresponds to TRBD1 (5 bases). V lost 1 base to trimming and J lost 4 bases, with 11 bases between them. CDR1 MNHEY and CDR2 SVGAGI come from the germline V gene. CDR3 length: 15 amino acids. The CDR3 region is CASSYFQGSNQPQHF. The CDR3 bases are TGTGCCAGCAGTTACTTCCAGGGTAGTAATCAGCCCCAGCATTTT.

The chain employs TRBV28 and TRBJ2-7; TRBD1 matches at 8 bases. V lost 8 bases, J lost 3 bases, and 9 bases stayed unmatched. Germline V gene data show CDR1 as MDHEN and CDR2 as SYDVKM. This CDR3 has 14 residues. The CDR3 nucleotides read TGTGCCAGCGAGCTACAGGGGGTTAACTACGAGCAGTACTTC. It codes for CASELQGVNYEQYF.

The gene calls are TRBV28 and TRBJ2-7; TRBD1 is a possible D gene (6 bases). This CDR3 region has 15 residues. Germline V CDR1 and CDR2: MDHEN, SYDVKM. Trimming took 3 bases from V and 0 from J, leaving 12 bases between them. Written as DNA, the CDR3 is TGTGCCAGCAGTTTCAGGACAGTCCTCTCCTACGAGCAGTACTTC. It encodes CASSFRTVLSYEQYF.

The V gene is TRBV27, the J gene TRBJ2-3; 7 bases line up with TRBD2. V lost 10 bases, J lost 5 bases, and 18 bases stayed unmatched. CDR1 is MNHEY and CDR2 is SMNVEV in the germline V gene (reference sequence). The CDR3 consists of 16 residues. CDR3 in amino acids: CATSRYGGRLVDTQYF. The CDR3, as DNA: TGTGCCACCTCTAGGTACGGGGGGAGGTTAGTAGATACGCAGTATTTT.

This CDR3 is CASELNNEQFF. CDR3 DNA: TGTGCCAGCGAACTGAACAATGAGCAGTTCTTC. The genes are TRBV9 and TRBJ2-1; D gene unclear. The CDR3 spans 11 residues. Germline CDR1 SGDLS, CDR2 YYNGEE. V gave up 7 bases and J gave up 5 bases, with 7 bases separating them.

The chain has TRBV4-1 and TRBJ1-2; TRBD1 matches at 10 bases. The CDR3 is 18 residues long. V lost 4 bases to trimming and J lost 5 bases; unmatched junction nucleotides: 16. Germline V lookup: CDR1 MGHRA, CDR2 YSYEKL. CDR3 amino acids: CASSRDDSGTGVAYGYTF. The DNA for the CDR3 is TGCGCCAGCAGCCGAGACGATTCCGGGACAGGGGTGGCGTATGGCTACACCTTC.

The CDR3 sequence is CASSPEGEVGETQYF. Written as DNA, the CDR3 is TGTGCCAGCAGCCCCGAAGGGGAGGTCGGGGAGACCCAGTACTTC. The chain carries TRBV7-3 and TRBJ2-5, with a possible D match to TRBD2 (6 bases). The ends were cut back, 5 bases at V and 5 bases at J, with 18 bases in the middle. The CDR3 length is 15 residues. Germline CDR1 SGHTA, CDR2 FQGTGA. The whole variable domain, filled in from reference TRBV7-3 and TRBJ2-5, reads GAGVSQTPSNKVTEKGKYVELRCDPISGHTALYWYRQSLGQGPEFLIYFQGTGAADDSGLPNDRFFAVRPEGSVSTLKIQRTERGDSAVYLCASSPEGEVGETQYFGPGTRLLVL.

This sequence joins TRBV5-1 and TRBJ2-1, with 9 bases matching TRBD1. This CDR3 spans 15 amino acids. With 0 bases clipped from V and 4 bases from J, the junction kept 2 bases outside the gene matches. Germline lookup yields CDR1 SGHRS and CDR2 YFSETQ. Here the CDR3 DNA reads TGCGCCAGCAGCTTGGATGGACAGGGGTACAATGAGCAGTTCTTC. Amino acids: CASSLDGQGYNEQFF.

This clone was picked up one time. The rearrangement uses TRBV5-6 and TRBJ2-5; maybe TRBD1 (6 bases). CDR3 size: 15 residues. With 3 bases removed from V and 2 bases from J, the gap between germline ends came to 14 bases. Germline CDR1 reads SGHDT; CDR2 reads YYEEEE. CDR3 nucleotides: TGTGCCAGCAGCTACCCGGGACATCCTCAAGAGACCCAGTACTTC. Its translation is CASSYPGHPQETQYF.

V and J are TRBV7-9 and TRBJ1-4; 8 positions agree with TRBD1. The CDR3 is 12 amino acids. Germline V gives CDR1 SEHNR, CDR2 FQNEAQ (reference sequence). J lost 8 bases, V lost 10 bases, and 6 bases had no gene match. CDR3 sequence: CANLRTGEKLFF. The CDR3 DNA sequence: TGTGCCAACCTGAGGACAGGGGAAAAACTGTTTTTT. The full variable domain, in which reference TRBV7-9 and TRBJ1-4 provide the parts outside the CDR3, is DTGVSQNPRHKITKRGQNVTFRCDPISEHNRLYWYRQTLGQGPEFLTYFQNEAQLEKSRLLSDRFSAERPKGSFSTLEIQRTEQGDSAMYLCANLRTGEKLFFGSGTQLSVL.

This clone was found a few times. V gene TRBV11-2 combines with J gene TRBJ1-1, with D hard to call. Germline CDR1 SGHAT, CDR2 FQNNGV. V dropped 3 bases and J dropped 3 bases, with 14 bases sitting between them. This CDR3 comprises 15 residues. The CDR3 coding sequence is TGTGCCAGCAGCTTTTCTATTTTAGTGGACACTGAAGCTTTCTTT. Its protein product is CASSFSILVDTEAFF.